The 25 T cell receptor beta chains presented below share a single source sample, sequenced in a study of beta chain features in type 1 diabetes. The isolated RNA, all of it, was reverse transcribed, so expressed TCRB transcripts were what got sequenced. The data were produced by immunoSEQ multiplex PCR, yet TCRdb's version contains in-frame clones alone and is incomplete. This repertoire shows 150,000 to 170,000 clones, about 7.3% found once; its top ten account for 0.55% to 0.75%. Sequenced material: central memory CD4+ T cells from blood. These receptors all stem from a man aged 18 to 29 in good health.

This chain joins TRBV5-5 and TRBJ2-1, with 8 bases aligning to TRBD2. The CDR3 covers 16 residues. V lost 1 base to trimming and J lost 6 bases; unmatched junction nucleotides: 9. Per germline, CDR1 SGHKS and CDR2 YYEKEE (reference sequence). The CDR3 bases are TGTGCCAGCAGCTTGTTTACGGGAGGGCGGCGCAATGAGCAGTTCTTC. This codes for CASSLFTGGRRNEQFF.

Many counts were recorded for this clone. The rearrangement joins TRBV6-5 to TRBJ2-7; D is possibly TRBD2 (6 bases). With 5 bases removed from V and 3 bases from J, the gap between germline ends came to 17 bases. Germline V gives CDR1 MNHEY, CDR2 SVGAGI. This CDR3 comprises 15 residues. The CDR3 nucleotides are TGTGCCAGCAGTCCCCGGACTACCCAGGGCTACGAGCAGTACTTC. Translating it yields CASSPRTTQGYEQYF.

This chain joins TRBV30 and TRBJ2-3; D not certain. This CDR3 has 12 residues. Germline loops: CDR1 GTSNPN, CDR2 SVGIG (reference sequence). The V end lost 5 bases, the J end lost 4 bases, and 10 bases lay between the germline ends. For the CDR3, the DNA is TGTGCCTGGGCCCGTCAGGCAGATACGCAGTATTTT. This translates into CAWARQADTQYF.

The CDR3 loop reads CASGPSGGAYEQYF. CDR3 DNA sequence: TGCGCCAGCGGTCCTAGCGGGGGTGCCTACGAGCAGTACTTC. The chain couples TRBV5-1 to TRBJ2-7, with 10 bases that match TRBD2. V was pared by 7 bases and J by 2 bases, with 6 bases of the junction left unmatched. CDR1 and CDR2 from the germline V gene are SGHRS and YFSETQ. The CDR3 sequence is 14 residues long.

In DNA, the CDR3 is TGTGCCAGCAGCCGCGGGACCGCGGCAGATACGCAGTATTTT. Translation: CASSRGTAADTQYF. This chain uses TRBV7-7 with TRBJ2-3; TRBD2 might be the D (6 bases). Trimming removed 5 bases at V and 4 bases at J, with 13 bases between. Germline loops: CDR1 SSHAT, CDR2 FNYEAQ (reference sequence). This CDR3 contains 14 residues. Supplemented by reference TRBV7-7 and TRBJ2-3, the full variable domain reads GAGVSQSPRYKVTKRGQDVTLRCDPISSHATLYWYQQALGQGPEFLTYFNYEAQPDKSGLPSDRFSAERPEGSISTLTIQRTEQRDSAMYRCASSRGTAADTQYFGPGTRLTVL.

The chain recombines TRBV15 with TRBJ2-7, with a tentative D call TRBD2 (5 bases). Trimming removed 0 bases from V and 4 bases from J, with 10 bases in between. This CDR3 comprises 14 residues. Germline CDR1 is LNHNV and CDR2 is YYDKDF (reference sequence). The CDR3 DNA reads as TGTGCCACCAGCAGAGATCGGACTCTGTACGAGCAGTACTTC. It codes for CATSRDRTLYEQYF. Full variable domain (remainder filled in from reference TRBV15 and TRBJ2-7): DAMVIQNPRYQVTQFGKPVTLSCSQTLNHNVMYWYQQKSSQAPKLLFHYYDKDFNNEADTPDNFQSRRPNTSFCFLDIRSPGLGDTAMYLCATSRDRTLYEQYFGPGTRLTVT.

This clone has more than one count but fewer than ten. This chain uses TRBV4-1 with TRBJ2-7, with D possibly matching TRBD1 (5 bases). Trimming removed 1 base from V and 2 bases from J, with 12 bases in between. Germline V gene sequence: CDR1 MGHRA, CDR2 YSYEKL. This CDR3 region has 15 residues. The CDR3, as DNA: TGCGCCAGCAGCCAAGGAAGTAGGGGCACCTACGAGCAGTACTTC. Encoded protein: CASSQGSRGTYEQYF.

Only a few counts were recorded for this clone. V and J are TRBV29-1 and TRBJ2-1; 7 bases are a match to TRBD1. Trimming at V came to 4 bases and at J to 4 bases, leaving 7 bases not matched to a gene. The germline CDR1 and CDR2 sequences are SQVTM and ANQGSEA. The length of the CDR3 is 14 residues. This CDR3 is CSVGSGQTYNEQFF. CDR3 DNA sequence: TGCAGCGTTGGTTCGGGACAGACTTACAATGAGCAGTTCTTC.

This clone was recorded at least ten times. The rearrangement links TRBV7-2 to TRBJ1-2, with D possibly TRBD1 on 5 matching bases. The V end was cut by 1 base, the J end by 4 bases, with 7 bases between. Germline V CDR1 and CDR2: SGHTA, FQGNSA. This CDR3 contains 13 residues. The DNA for the CDR3 is TGTGCCAGCAGCTTAGGACAGTCCTATGGCTACACCTTC. Protein: CASSLGQSYGYTF. The whole variable domain, remainder taken from reference TRBV7-2 and TRBJ1-2, is GAGVSQSPSNKVTEKGKDVELRCDPISGHTALYWYRQSLGQGLEFLIYFQGNSAPDKSGLPSDRFSAERTGGSVSTLTIQRTQQEDSAVYLCASSLGQSYGYTFGSGTRLTVV.

This clone was detected only a few times. The chain links TRBV7-2 to TRBJ1-5; D not certain. CDR3 length: 15 residues. V was shortened by 3 bases and J by 7 bases, with 16 bases between the two germline ends. CDR1 is SGHTA and CDR2 is FQGNSA in the germline V gene. The CDR3 region has the DNA TGTGCCAGCAGCTTTGATGCGGTGGGTAACCAGCCCCAGCATTTT. The encoded protein is CASSFDAVGNQPQHF.

The CDR3 bases are TGCGCCAGCAGCCAGTCCATCGACAGGGATGGAAACACCATATATTTT. It specifies CASSQSIDRDGNTIYF. This chain links TRBV4-3 with TRBJ1-3, with 7 bases matching TRBD1. J lost 3 bases, V lost 3 bases, and 8 bases had no gene match. Germline V gene sequence: CDR1 LGHNA, CDR2 YSLEER. This CDR3 region has 16 residues.

This clone has a handful of counts. The gene calls are TRBV2 and TRBJ2-7, with D tentatively TRBD2 (5 bases). Germline V lookup: CDR1 SNHLY, CDR2 FYNNEI. The CDR3 is 13 amino acids. The V and J ends lost 3 bases and 3 bases respectively, with 9 bases between them. For the CDR3, the DNA is TGTGCCAGCAGTGAGGACTCTAACTACGAGCAGTACTTC. It is translated as CASSEDSNYEQYF.

This clone came up a few times. This chain links TRBV7-2 with TRBJ2-1, with D perhaps matching TRBD1 (6 bases). Deletions cut 5 bases from V and 2 bases from J, with 13 bases between. Germline CDR1 is SGHTA and CDR2 is FQGNSA. The CDR3 extends over 15 amino acids. CDR3 in amino acids: CASSVTGSPYNEQFF. CDR3 nucleotide sequence: TGTGCCAGCAGCGTCACAGGGAGCCCCTACAATGAGCAGTTCTTC.

This clone was seen more than once but under ten times. Written as DNA, the CDR3 is TGTGCCAGCAGCTTGCGGACAGGGGATGGAGAGACCCAGTACTTC. It codes for CASSLRTGDGETQYF. The rearrangement links TRBV13 to TRBJ2-5; TRBD1 matches 9 bases. The ends lost 3 bases at V and 4 bases at J; junction bases unmatched: 6. Germline assignment: CDR1 PRHDT and CDR2 FYEKMQ (reference sequence). The CDR3 extends over 15 amino acids. Full variable domain (outside the CDR3, taken from reference TRBV13 and TRBJ2-5): AAGVIQSPRHLIKEKRETATLKCYPIPRHDTVYWYQQGPGQDPQFLISFYEKMQSDKGSIPDRFSAQQFSDYHSELNMSSLELGDSALYFCASSLRTGDGETQYFGPGTRLLVL.

The rearrangement uses TRBV28 and TRBJ1-3; D gene unclear. The CDR3 consists of 12 residues. V gave up 2 bases and J gave up 7 bases, with 6 bases separating them. The germline V gene has CDR1 MDHEN and CDR2 SYDVKM. The CDR3 loop reads CASSLTGNTIYF. CDR3 sequence (DNA): TGTGCCAGCAGTTTAACGGGGAACACCATATATTTT.

This clone appeared many times. The chain joins TRBV4-2 to TRBJ2-7, with a weak D call TRBD2 (6 bases). Germline assignment: CDR1 LGHNA and CDR2 YNFKEQ. The CDR3 has 13 amino acids. Trimming stripped 4 bases from V and 7 bases from J, with 14 bases between. CDR3 sequence (DNA): TGTGCCAGCAGCCTAGGAAGGCGGGATGAGCAGTACTTC. This encodes CASSLGRRDEQYF.

The chain links TRBV9 to TRBJ2-1, with 8 bases lining up with TRBD2. Trimming cost V 6 bases and J 3 bases; bases outside gene matches: 2. This CDR3 comprises 13 residues. Germline CDR1 and CDR2: SGDLS and YYNGEE. CDR3 protein: CASTSGSYNEQFF. The CDR3 DNA is TGTGCCAGCACCAGCGGGAGCTACAATGAGCAGTTCTTC.

The CDR3 DNA sequence: TGTGCCAGCAGTAGAAACAGGGGCGGCTACACCTTC. The encoded protein is CASSRNRGGYTF. The chain couples TRBV7-9 to TRBJ1-2; 7 nucleotides line up with TRBD1. This CDR3 region has 12 residues. The V gene's germline CDR1 is SEHNR and CDR2 FQNEAQ (reference sequence). V trimming: 6 bases; J trimming: 8 bases; junction bases outside the gene matches: 6.

This rearrangement joins TRBV7-8 to TRBJ1-5; 7 bases match TRBD1. The junction had 4 bases not matched to a gene; V was cut back by 5 bases and J by 3 bases. The CDR3 length is 14 residues. CDR1 and CDR2 (germline): SGHVS, FQNEAQ. The chain's CDR3 is CASSKTGSNQPQHF. In DNA form, the CDR3 reads TGTGCCAGCAGCAAGACAGGGTCCAATCAGCCCCAGCATTTT.

The chain combines TRBV29-1 with TRBJ2-1; 9 bases are shared with TRBD1. Trimming took 6 bases from V and 9 from J; bases not matched to a gene: 9. Per the germline V gene, CDR1 is SQVTM and CDR2 is ANQGSEA. The CDR3 contains 13 residues. CDR3 in amino acids: CSVARTGDFEQFF. Here the CDR3 DNA reads TGCAGCGTAGCAAGGACAGGGGATTTTGAGCAGTTCTTC.

This chain uses TRBV5-1 with TRBJ2-1; 8 bases map to TRBD1. Germline CDR1 is SGHRS and CDR2 is YFSETQ. J lost 6 bases, V lost 0 bases, and 11 bases had no gene match. This CDR3 is built from 17 residues. The CDR3 protein is CASSLVSGQGAVNEQFF. The CDR3 DNA reads as TGCGCCAGCAGCTTGGTTTCAGGCCAGGGGGCGGTCAATGAGCAGTTCTTC.

The chain joins TRBV6-9 to TRBJ2-7; TRBD1 matches at 7 bases. CDR1 and CDR2 (germline): MNHGY, SVAAGI. Germline trimming cut 7 bases from V and 3 bases from J; bases unmatched to any gene: 3. CDR3 length: 12 residues. The CDR3 sequence: CASTWTGYEQYF. In nucleotides, the CDR3 is TGTGCCAGCACCTGGACAGGCTACGAGCAGTACTTC.

The chain combines TRBV5-4 with TRBJ2-4; no clear D gene. CDR1 and CDR2 from the germline V gene are SGHNT and YYREEE (reference sequence). The V and J ends lost 4 bases and 2 bases respectively, with 7 bases between them. The CDR3 totals 13 residues. The CDR3, as DNA: TGTGCCAGCAGCCCGGAGCCCAAAAACATTCAGTACTTC. Its translation is CASSPEPKNIQYF.

The sample holds many counts of this clone. This chain uses TRBV7-2 with TRBJ1-5; 7 bases line up with TRBD1. This CDR3 contains 18 residues. Germline V gene lookup returns CDR1 SGHTA and CDR2 FQGNSA. The V gene end was trimmed by 3 bases and the J gene end by 7 bases; junction bases not matched to a gene: 18. CDR3 DNA: TGTGCCAGCAGCTTGGGGATACCCGACAGGGATCTCAGGCAGCCCCAGCATTTT. It specifies CASSLGIPDRDLRQPQHF.

This clone was found many times. This chain joins TRBV7-2 and TRBJ2-1; D call uncertain. There are 11 residues in the CDR3. Germline loops: CDR1 SGHTA, CDR2 FQGNSA. The V end was cut by 6 bases, the J end by 8 bases, with 8 bases between. DNA for the CDR3: TGTGCCAGCAGTCTCCTCGATGAGCAGTTCTTC. This translates into CASSLLDEQFF.